The TCR beta chain described here comes from a study of early T cells in non-severe SARS-CoV-2 infection. Study details: Unsorted whole-blood RNA was sequenced in bulk, leaving chains unpaired. General study points: Matching with VDJdb favored anti-spike CD8 responses (missing private and CD4 specificities).

The table lists this clonotype with many counts. The target antigen is unknown. Individual cDNA molecules received unique molecular identifiers. In TCRdb, the 5' RACE reads were re-called with MiXCR into one record per CDR3 protein. The top ten clones hold 4.5% to 7% of a sample with more than 20,000 distinct CDR3 sequences, roughly 4.1% of them seen once. Germline V CDR1 and CDR2: DFQATT, SNEGSKA (reference sequence). Losses at the gene ends were 0 bases for V and 4 bases for J; bases not matched to a gene: 5. The CDR3 sequence is 15 residues long. Sequencing was done on a sample of whole blood. The TCR originated in an adult who was a healthcare worker with PCR-confirmed SARS-CoV-2 infection or an uninfected control (not recorded which). The chain couples TRBV20-1 to TRBJ2-7; the match to TRBD2 covers 11 bases. CDR3 nucleotide sequence: TGCAGTGCTAGAGACAGTACTAGCGGGGGATACGAGCAGTACTTC. Encoded protein: CSARDSTSGGYEQYF.